The 24 T cell receptor beta chains reported below all come from one sample, sequenced in a study of OX40 agonist ivuxolimab in advanced cancers. Receptor amplification or capture employed the immunoSEQ multiplex PCR assay. Drawn from immuneACCESS, this table holds only the in-frame rearrangements with V and J called that TCRdb kept. Clones are partly lost; checked studies trace under half to an unresolved V gene and leave the rest unexplained. Counted in this sample were tens of thousands of clones; roughly 94% of them appeared once. The ten most abundant clones make up around 10% of the sample. The material was CD4+ or CD8+ T cells sorted from blood, obtained in a trial of the OX40 agonist ivuxolimab. These receptors all come from an adult with an advanced solid tumor such as melanoma, head and neck, liver or kidney cancer.

The V and J genes are TRBV2 and TRBJ2-7; no clear D gene. Germline assignment: CDR1 SNHLY and CDR2 FYNNEI. V dropped 4 bases and J dropped 2 bases, with 12 bases sitting between them. The CDR3 covers 14 residues. The CDR3 DNA reads TGTGCCAGCAGTGGTCCGGACCCAACCTACGAGCAGTACTTC. Translated: CASSGPDPTYEQYF.

This chain links TRBV4-3 with TRBJ2-1; TRBD2 might be the D (6 bases). The CDR3 sequence is 19 residues long. The V end was cut by 1 base, the J end by 5 bases, with 24 bases between. Looked up from germline, CDR1 is LGHNA and CDR2 is YSLEER. CDR3: CASSQVMRASVPGDNEQFF. The DNA of the CDR3 is TGCGCCAGCAGCCAAGTTATGAGGGCTAGCGTGCCGGGGGACAATGAGCAGTTCTTC.

The chain carries TRBV28 and TRBJ1-2; D unclear. CDR3 size: 14 residues. Germline CDR1 and CDR2: MDHEN and SYDVKM. With 3 bases removed from V and 0 bases from J, the gap between germline ends came to 8 bases. The chain's CDR3 is CASSFRLSNYGYTF. For the CDR3, the DNA is TGTGCCAGCAGTTTTAGGCTATCTAACTATGGCTACACCTTC.

The rearrangement uses TRBV28 and TRBJ1-5, with D tentatively TRBD1 (5 bases). V was trimmed by 6 bases and J by 0 bases, leaving 24 bases between them. CDR1 is MDHEN and CDR2 is SYDVKM in the germline V gene. The CDR3 is made up of 19 amino acids. In DNA, the CDR3 is TGTGCCAGCAGCCGCCTACCCCGGACGGGACCTTATAGCAATCAGCCCCAGCATTTT. Translated, it gives CASSRLPRTGPYSNQPQHF. Filled out from reference TRBV28 and TRBJ1-5, the complete variable domain reads DVKVTQSSRYLVKRTGEKVFLECVQDMDHENMFWYRQDPGLGLRLIYFSYDVKMKEKGDIPEGYSVSREKKERFSLILESASTNQTSMYLCASSRLPRTGPYSNQPQHFGDGTRLSIL.

The chain couples TRBV7-9 to TRBJ2-3; D is possibly TRBD1 (5 bases). Trimming removed 5 bases at V and 1 base at J, with 7 bases between. This CDR3 has 13 residues. Germline CDR1 reads SEHNR; CDR2 reads FQNEAQ (reference sequence). Here the CDR3 reads CASSPTGTDTQYF. CDR3 bases: TGTGCCAGCAGCCCGACAGGCACAGATACGCAGTATTTT.

Written as DNA, the CDR3 is TGTGCCAGCAGCTCCACCTACTCCCCCGCCTACGAGCAGTACTTC. Its translation is CASSSTYSPAYEQYF. The chain employs TRBV7-3 and TRBJ2-7, with D unresolved. The V end was cut by 4 bases, the J end by 2 bases, with 15 bases between. The CDR3 is 15 amino acids. CDR1 is SGHTA, CDR2 FQGTGA, per germline.

The genes are TRBV30 and TRBJ2-1; 7 bases fit TRBD2. The germline CDR1 and CDR2 sequences are GTSNPN and SVGIG (reference sequence). The V segment lost 0 bases and the J segment 3 bases; nucleotides outside the gene matches: 5. The length of the CDR3 is 15 residues. The CDR3 loop reads CAWSVSAGLYNEQFF. The CDR3 nucleotides are TGTGCCTGGAGTGTTTCAGCGGGGCTCTACAATGAGCAGTTCTTC.

As for this clone: In the same sample, other DNA sequences code for this CDR3. The gene calls are TRBV19 and TRBJ2-7, with 7 bases matching TRBD2. Germline V gives CDR1 LNHDA, CDR2 SQIVND (reference sequence). V shed 5 bases and J 2 bases; nucleotides not matched to a gene: 6. The CDR3 runs to 14 residues. The CDR3 loop reads CASSSSGGAYEQYF. CDR3 nucleotides: TGTGCCAGTAGTTCGTCGGGGGGTGCCTACGAGCAGTACTTC.

The chain recombines TRBV6-1 with TRBJ1-2; TRBD1 aligns across 7 bases. The CDR3 covers 15 residues. Looked up from germline, CDR1 is MNHNS and CDR2 is SASEGT. Trimming at V came to 5 bases and at J to 4 bases, leaving 10 bases not matched to a gene. CDR3 sequence reads: CASSNRGGQSYGYTF. CDR3 in DNA: TGTGCCAGCAGTAACCGGGGGGGACAGAGCTATGGCTACACCTTC.

This sequence joins TRBV20-1 and TRBJ2-7; D ambiguous. Germline V gene data show CDR1 as DFQATT and CDR2 as SNEGSKA (reference sequence). The ends were cut back, 1 base at V and 3 bases at J, with 4 bases in the middle. The CDR3 totals 11 residues. This CDR3 reads CSARVDYEQYF. In DNA form, the CDR3 reads TGCAGTGCTAGAGTTGACTACGAGCAGTACTTC.

The gene calls are TRBV10-1 and TRBJ2-3; TRBD1 is a possible D gene (5 bases). CDR1 and CDR2 from the germline V gene are WNHNN and SYGVQD (reference sequence). The CDR3 totals 17 residues. V gave up 2 bases and J gave up 2 bases, with 17 bases separating them. The CDR3 coding sequence is TGCGCCAGCAGTGAGAGGGGTTTGAGGACCTTCACAGATACGCAGTATTTT. Its protein product is CASSERGLRTFTDTQYF.

The rearrangement joins TRBV9 to TRBJ2-3; TRBD2 might be the D (6 bases). The V and J ends lost 3 bases and 0 bases respectively, with 14 bases between them. The CDR3 runs 16 residues. Germline CDR1 is SGDLS and CDR2 is YYNGEE. The CDR3 here is CASSAEGQSSTDTQYF. The CDR3, as DNA: TGTGCCAGCAGCGCGGAGGGCCAGTCTAGCACAGATACGCAGTATTTT.

The chain links TRBV5-1 to TRBJ1-1, with a possible D match to TRBD1 (5 bases). Germline lookup yields CDR1 SGHRS and CDR2 YFSETQ. Trimming removed 0 bases at V and 11 bases at J, with 17 bases between. This CDR3 spans 14 amino acids. CDR3 loop: CASSLAVGGSLAFF. The DNA of the CDR3 is TGCGCCAGCAGCTTGGCCGTGGGGGGTAGTTTGGCTTTCTTT.

The chain joins TRBV19 to TRBJ2-1; D remains ambiguous. Germline-derived CDR1 and CDR2 are LNHDA and SQIVND (reference sequence). This CDR3 has 14 residues. V shed 3 bases and J shed 6 bases, with 12 bases lying between them. CDR3: CASSINVGSNEQFF. The CDR3 nucleotides are TGTGCCAGTAGTATTAATGTCGGTAGCAATGAGCAGTTCTTC. The complete variable domain, with remaining parts taken from reference TRBV19 and TRBJ2-1, reads DGGITQSPKYLFRKEGQNVTLSCEQNLNHDAMYWYRQDPGQGLRLIYYSQIVNDFQKGDIAEGYSVSREKKESFPLTVTSAQKNPTAFYLCASSINVGSNEQFFGPGTRLTVL.

The chain uses TRBV27 and TRBJ1-1; 7 nucleotides line up with TRBD1. The J segment lost 4 bases and the V segment lost 7 bases, leaving 12 bases of the junction unmatched. The length of the CDR3 is 15 residues. CDR1 is MNHEY and CDR2 is SMNVEV in the germline V gene (reference sequence). CDR3 DNA: TGTGCCAGCACCTCCTTGTGGGACAGTGGCACTGAAGCTTTCTTT. Amino acid sequence: CASTSLWDSGTEAFF.

Only a few counts were recorded for this clone. The CDR3 here is CASSDSGRADTGELFF. CDR3 nucleotide sequence: TGTGCCAGCAGTGACTCCGGTAGGGCGGACACCGGGGAGCTGTTTTTT. The chain joins TRBV6-4 to TRBJ2-2; D not resolved. The germline CDR1 and CDR2 sequences are MRHNA and SNTAGT. The CDR3 length is 16 residues. Between the trimmed V and J ends, which lost 0 bases and 3 bases, there was a span of 11 bases.

The chain has TRBV28 and TRBJ1-4; D unresolved. The CDR3 has 15 residues. The germline gives CDR1 MDHEN, CDR2 SYDVKM. V was trimmed by 4 bases and J by 6 bases, leaving 15 bases between them. The CDR3, as DNA: TGTGCCAGCAGTTCCCACTCGAGTCTCGATGAAAAACTGTTTTTT. Translated, it gives CASSSHSSLDEKLFF.

This clone was seen only once. The chain links TRBV9 to TRBJ2-7; a weak D match, TRBD2 (6 bases). The CDR3 is 17 residues long. V was shortened by 0 bases and J by 0 bases, with 16 bases between the two germline ends. Germline CDR1 is SGDLS and CDR2 is YYNGEE. In DNA form, the CDR3 reads TGTGCCAGCAGCGTAGGCGGGACCCCGGGTGCCTCCTACGAGCAGTACTTC. Its protein product is CASSVGGTPGASYEQYF.

Here the CDR3 DNA reads TGTGCCAGCAGCTTACTAGCGGGGGGTTACAATGAGCAGTTCTTC. This encodes CASSLLAGGYNEQFF. The chain combines TRBV7-6 with TRBJ2-1; 11 positions match TRBD2. The CDR3 runs 15 residues. The V gene end was trimmed by 2 bases and the J gene end by 4 bases; junction bases not matched to a gene: 1. Per the germline V gene, CDR1 is SGHVS and CDR2 is FNYEAQ.

The chain employs TRBV28 and TRBJ2-5; D gene unclear. V lost 4 bases, J lost 4 bases, and 7 bases lay in between. This CDR3 has 12 amino acids. Germline loops: CDR1 MDHEN, CDR2 SYDVKM. DNA of the CDR3: TGTGCCAGCAGTTCCTTTGTAGAGACCCAGTACTTC. Its protein is CASSSFVETQYF.

This clone was found once. This chain uses TRBV11-2 with TRBJ2-3; TRBD1 matches 7 bases. V shed 5 bases, J shed 0 bases, and the junction held 5 bases outside the gene matches. CDR3 length: 15 amino acids. Germline values: CDR1 SGHAT, CDR2 FQNNGV. CDR3 residues: CASSPGTVSTDTQYF. CDR3 DNA sequence: TGTGCCAGCAGCCCAGGGACAGTCAGCACAGATACGCAGTATTTT. The entire variable domain, with the rest obtained from reference TRBV11-2 and TRBJ2-3, is as follows: EAGVAQSPRYKIIEKRQSVAFWCNPISGHATLYWYQQILGQGPKLLIQFQNNGVVDDSQLPKDRFSAERLKGVDSTLKIQPAKLEDSAVYLCASSPGTVSTDTQYFGPGTRLTVL.

CDR3 DNA sequence: TGTGCCAGCTCGGCTAAATCCATAGCGGGGTCCTACGAGCAGTACTTC. The encoded protein is CASSAKSIAGSYEQYF. This chain joins TRBV14 and TRBJ2-7; 8 nucleotides line up with TRBD2. Germline-derived CDR1 and CDR2 are SGHDN and FVKESK. The junction had 13 bases not matched to a gene; V was cut back by 8 bases and J by 1 base. This CDR3 has 16 amino acids.

V gene TRBV27 combines with J gene TRBJ2-5; 8 bases align to TRBD2. This CDR3 has 15 residues. Per the germline V gene, CDR1 is MNHEY and CDR2 is SMNVEV (reference sequence). V was pared by 6 bases and J by 1 base, with 7 bases of the junction left unmatched. This CDR3 reads CASRANSGVQETQYF. Here the CDR3 DNA reads TGTGCCAGCAGAGCGAATAGCGGGGTCCAAGAGACCCAGTACTTC.

This chain links TRBV7-3 with TRBJ2-1, with 10 bases identical to TRBD2. Germline CDR1 is SGHTA and CDR2 is FQGTGA. The V gene end was trimmed by 0 bases and the J gene end by 8 bases; junction bases not matched to a gene: 4. The CDR3 runs to 15 residues. The CDR3 nucleotides are TGTGCCAGCAGCTTAACGGGGGGGACTAGCGATGAGCAGTTCTTC. It yields the protein CASSLTGGTSDEQFF.